These T cell receptor beta chains were read from a single sample in a study of blood T cell repertoires in COVID-19. The data were produced by immunoSEQ multiplex PCR, yet TCRdb's version contains in-frame clones alone and is incomplete. The table records nearly 25,000 clones, 55% to 85% of them present only once. The material sequenced was peripheral blood. The receptors originated from a woman aged 80 or older with acute or convalescent COVID-19. Each CDR3 is given with its conserved first and last residue. Each record gives: D gene, V gene, J gene, clone size, CDR3 DNA, CDR3 protein. The D gene is left open where the match is weak. Some rows mark clone size as missing; the rest say once, few, many or name a class of expanded clone.

d_gene: TRBD2; v_gene: TRBV7-2; j_gene: TRBJ2-5; abundance: -; CDR3nt: TGTGCCAGCAGCTTAATGGGGACTAGCGGCCAAGAGACCCAGTACTTC; CDR3aa: CASSLMGTSGQETQYF
d_gene: TRBD2; v_gene: TRBV6-5; j_gene: TRBJ2-2; abundance: once; CDR3nt: TGTGCCAGCAGTTACGGGGCGGGAGGGACCGGGGAGCTGTTTTTT; CDR3aa: CASSYGAGGTGELFF
d_gene: -; v_gene: TRBV7-8; j_gene: TRBJ2-1; abundance: once; CDR3nt: TGTGCCAGCAGCTTAGCGGGGGAGGATCGTGAGCAGTTCTTC; CDR3aa: CASSLAGEDREQFF
d_gene: TRBD2; v_gene: TRBV14; j_gene: TRBJ2-5; abundance: -; CDR3nt: TGTGCCAGCAGCCAACTAGCGGGAGGGCAAGAGACCCAGTACTTC; CDR3aa: CASSQLAGGQETQYF
d_gene: TRBD1; v_gene: TRBV2; j_gene: TRBJ1-2; abundance: -; CDR3nt: TGTGCCAGCGGGACAGGGGGGTTCTATGGCTACACCTTC; CDR3aa: CASGTGGFYGYTF
d_gene: TRBD1; v_gene: TRBV5-4; j_gene: TRBJ2-7; abundance: -; CDR3nt: TGTGCCAGCAGCATGGACAGGGGGCGGGAGCAGTACTTC; CDR3aa: CASSMDRGREQYF
d_gene: TRBD2; v_gene: TRBV7-3; j_gene: TRBJ2-1; abundance: -; CDR3nt: TGTGCCAGCAGCTTAGCAGCGGGGAGCTACAATGAGCAGTTCTTC; CDR3aa: CASSLAAGSYNEQFF
d_gene: -; v_gene: TRBV28; j_gene: TRBJ1-2; abundance: -; CDR3nt: TGTGCCAGCAGTTTATATGGACATCGCGGCTACACCTTC; CDR3aa: CASSLYGHRGYTF
d_gene: -; v_gene: TRBV6-5; j_gene: TRBJ1-2; abundance: -; CDR3nt: TGTGCCAGCAGCATCGGGGCTAACTATGGCTACACCTTC; CDR3aa: CASSIGANYGYTF
d_gene: TRBD1; v_gene: TRBV2; j_gene: TRBJ1-2; abundance: -; CDR3nt: TGTGCCAGCACCCTTGGACAGGCTAATGGCTACACCTTC; CDR3aa: CASTLGQANGYTF
d_gene: TRBD1; v_gene: TRBV9; j_gene: TRBJ2-1; abundance: -; CDR3nt: TGTGCCAGCAGCGTAGATGGGACAGGAAACAATGAGCAGTTCTTC; CDR3aa: CASSVDGTGNNEQFF
d_gene: -; v_gene: TRBV10-3; j_gene: TRBJ1-2; abundance: -; CDR3nt: TGTACCATCAGTGGCGAGGGTACCTATGGCTACACCTTC; CDR3aa: CTISGEGTYGYTF
d_gene: -; v_gene: TRBV2; j_gene: TRBJ2-7; abundance: -; CDR3nt: TGTGCCAGCAGTGAACCCTTGACAGGCTCCCTCGACTACGAGCAGTACTTC; CDR3aa: CASSEPLTGSLDYEQYF
d_gene: TRBD1; v_gene: TRBV7-2; j_gene: TRBJ2-1; abundance: few; CDR3nt: TGTGCCAGCAGCTACGGACAGGGCCCGTTCTTC; CDR3aa: CASSYGQGPFF
d_gene: -; v_gene: TRBV4-1; j_gene: TRBJ2-7; abundance: once; CDR3nt: TGCGCCAGCAGCCCGACTAGTATGATCTACGAGCAGTACTTC; CDR3aa: CASSPTSMIYEQYF
d_gene: -; v_gene: TRBV6-5; j_gene: TRBJ1-3; abundance: -; CDR3nt: TGTGCCAGCAGCCGTTCCTCGGGAAACACCATATATTTT; CDR3aa: CASSRSSGNTIYF
d_gene: TRBD2; v_gene: TRBV6-5; j_gene: TRBJ2-7; abundance: -; CDR3nt: TGTGCCAGCAGGGGACTAGCGGGTTCCTACGAGCAGTACTTC; CDR3aa: CASRGLAGSYEQYF
d_gene: -; v_gene: TRBV4-1; j_gene: TRBJ1-1; abundance: -; CDR3nt: TGCGCCAGCAGCCAAGTAGGAGGCGGGGGATACACTGAAGCTTTCTTT; CDR3aa: CASSQVGGGGYTEAFF
d_gene: TRBD1; v_gene: TRBV2; j_gene: TRBJ1-1; abundance: -; CDR3nt: TGTGCCAGCAGCGGGGACAGGGGGGTGGCTTTCTTT; CDR3aa: CASSGDRGVAFF
d_gene: TRBD2; v_gene: TRBV4-2; j_gene: TRBJ2-5; abundance: many; CDR3nt: TGTGCCAGCAGTCCATCTCTAGCGGGGGGGCCGCGGCAAGAGACCCAGTACTTC; CDR3aa: CASSPSLAGGPRQETQYF
d_gene: -; v_gene: TRBV6-5; j_gene: TRBJ1-2; abundance: few; CDR3nt: TGTGCCAGCAGTTCCACCACAGAAAACTATGGCTACACCTTC; CDR3aa: CASSSTTENYGYTF
d_gene: -; v_gene: TRBV3-1/TRBV3-2; j_gene: TRBJ1-2; abundance: -; CDR3nt: TGTGCCAGCAGCCAAGTGGGCCTTTTGACCCCCCTGACTGGCTACACCTTC; CDR3aa: CASSQVGLLTPLTGYTF
d_gene: -; v_gene: TRBV7-9; j_gene: TRBJ2-1; abundance: -; CDR3nt: TGTGCCAGCAGCTCGCAGTACAATGAGCAGTTCTTC; CDR3aa: CASSSQYNEQFF
d_gene: TRBD2; v_gene: TRBV7-2; j_gene: TRBJ2-7; abundance: -; CDR3nt: TGTGCCAGCAGCCTAAGGGCCTTCACTAGCGGGAGCTCCTACGAGCAGTACTTC; CDR3aa: CASSLRAFTSGSSYEQYF
d_gene: TRBD1; v_gene: TRBV5-1; j_gene: TRBJ1-4; abundance: once; CDR3nt: TGCGCCAGCAGCCGAGGACAGGGGGGATCTGAGCTATTCAATGAAAAACTGTTTTTT; CDR3aa: CASSRGQGGSELFNEKLFF
d_gene: -; v_gene: TRBV19; j_gene: TRBJ2-2; abundance: -; CDR3nt: TGTGCCAGTAGTATCCGAACAGTGCCCGGGGAGCTGTTTTTT; CDR3aa: CASSIRTVPGELFF
d_gene: -; v_gene: TRBV7-2; j_gene: TRBJ2-1; abundance: -; CDR3nt: TGTGCCAGCAGCTCCAGCGGGACATACAATGAGCAGTTCTTC; CDR3aa: CASSSSGTYNEQFF
d_gene: TRBD1; v_gene: TRBV2; j_gene: TRBJ2-2; abundance: -; CDR3nt: TGTGCCAGCAGTGGGACAGGGGCGAACACCGGGGAGCTGTTTTTT; CDR3aa: CASSGTGANTGELFF
d_gene: TRBD1; v_gene: TRBV30; j_gene: TRBJ1-5; abundance: once; CDR3nt: TGTGCCTGGAGTTTGGGGACAGGGGGTTACAATCAGCCCCAGCATTTT; CDR3aa: CAWSLGTGGYNQPQHF
d_gene: -; v_gene: TRBV3-1/TRBV3-2; j_gene: TRBJ2-1; abundance: -; CDR3nt: TGTGCCAGCAGCCAAGGAGGCGGGACCAGCGTCAGGGAGCAGTTCTTC; CDR3aa: CASSQGGGTSVREQFF
d_gene: -; v_gene: TRBV19; j_gene: TRBJ2-5; abundance: -; CDR3nt: TGTGCCAGTAGTATACTTTCAGGGGCAGAGACCCAGTACTTC; CDR3aa: CASSILSGAETQYF
d_gene: TRBD2; v_gene: TRBV6-4; j_gene: TRBJ2-1; abundance: -; CDR3nt: TGTGCCAGCAGGCCACTAGCGGACAGTTACAATGAGCAGTTCTTC; CDR3aa: CASRPLADSYNEQFF
d_gene: TRBD1; v_gene: TRBV5-4; j_gene: TRBJ2-7; abundance: -; CDR3nt: TGTGCCAGCAGCTACCCGGGACAGAGCTCCTACGAGCAGTACTTC; CDR3aa: CASSYPGQSSYEQYF
d_gene: TRBD2; v_gene: TRBV10-3; j_gene: TRBJ2-1; abundance: few; CDR3nt: TGTGCCATCAGTGAGTCGCGGGGGGGCCAGACCAATGAGCAGTTCTTC; CDR3aa: CAISESRGGQTNEQFF
d_gene: TRBD1; v_gene: TRBV4-2; j_gene: TRBJ2-2; abundance: -; CDR3nt: TGTGCCAGCAGGCCCAACAGGGGGCTGGACACCGGGGAGCTGTTTTTT; CDR3aa: CASRPNRGLDTGELFF
d_gene: TRBD2; v_gene: TRBV19; j_gene: TRBJ2-7; abundance: -; CDR3nt: TGTGCCAGTGGTTCGACTAGCGCCTCCTACGAGCAGTACTTC; CDR3aa: CASGSTSASYEQYF
d_gene: TRBD2; v_gene: TRBV4-3; j_gene: TRBJ2-3; abundance: -; CDR3nt: TGCGCCAGCAGCCAAGGGCCTCGGGGACTAGCGGATATACCAGATACGCAGTATTTT; CDR3aa: CASSQGPRGLADIPDTQYF
d_gene: -; v_gene: TRBV12-3/TRBV12-4; j_gene: TRBJ1-1; abundance: -; CDR3nt: TGTGCCAGCAGTTTTTGGGGAGCTGAAGCTTTCTTT; CDR3aa: CASSFWGAEAFF
d_gene: -; v_gene: TRBV19; j_gene: TRBJ2-3; abundance: -; CDR3nt: TGTGCCAGTAGTCCTCGGACGGGAGATTCAGATACGCAGTATTTT; CDR3aa: CASSPRTGDSDTQYF
d_gene: -; v_gene: TRBV24-1; j_gene: TRBJ1-1; abundance: -; CDR3nt: TGTGCCACCAGTGAGCCACGCCACATGGGCGAAGCTTTCTTT; CDR3aa: CATSEPRHMGEAFF
d_gene: -; v_gene: TRBV19; j_gene: TRBJ1-2; abundance: -; CDR3nt: TGTGCCAGTAGTATGCGACAGTTCTATGGCTACACCTTC; CDR3aa: CASSMRQFYGYTF
d_gene: -; v_gene: TRBV15; j_gene: TRBJ1-5; abundance: -; CDR3nt: TGTGCCACCAGCAGAGCGCTTGGGAGGTGGGCCGTTGGCAATCAGCCCCAGCATTTT; CDR3aa: CATSRALGRWAVGNQPQHF
d_gene: -; v_gene: TRBV15; j_gene: TRBJ2-5; abundance: few; CDR3nt: TGTGCCACCAGCAGACGACAGGTGGTAGCAAAGACCCAGTACTTC; CDR3aa: CATSRRQVVAKTQYF
d_gene: -; v_gene: TRBV10-1; j_gene: TRBJ2-5; abundance: -; CDR3nt: TGCGCCAGCACCGGACTAAAGACCCAGTACTTC; CDR3aa: CASTGLKTQYF
d_gene: -; v_gene: TRBV9; j_gene: TRBJ1-4; abundance: -; CDR3nt: TGTGCCAGCAGCGCCGAGGGAGGGTTGGATGAAAAACTGTTTTTT; CDR3aa: CASSAEGGLDEKLFF
d_gene: TRBD1; v_gene: TRBV5-1; j_gene: TRBJ2-2; abundance: -; CDR3nt: TGCGCCAGCAGCTTGTATGAGGGGGCGCAAGGCGGGGAGCTGTTTTTT; CDR3aa: CASSLYEGAQGGELFF
d_gene: -; v_gene: TRBV5-5; j_gene: TRBJ1-1; abundance: few; CDR3nt: TGTGCCAGCAGCCTCACTGGACAGTTGAACACTGAAGCTTTCTTT; CDR3aa: CASSLTGQLNTEAFF
d_gene: TRBD1; v_gene: TRBV5-5; j_gene: TRBJ2-1; abundance: -; CDR3nt: TGTGCCAGCAGGCTGGGACAGCCCGGTGAGCAGTTCTTC; CDR3aa: CASRLGQPGEQFF
d_gene: TRBD1; v_gene: TRBV5-1; j_gene: TRBJ1-2; abundance: -; CDR3nt: TGCGCCAGCAGCTTGGGCCCCGGACAGGCCCCAGTCTATGGCTACACCTTC; CDR3aa: CASSLGPGQAPVYGYTF
d_gene: -; v_gene: TRBV18; j_gene: TRBJ1-1; abundance: -; CDR3nt: TGTGCCAGCTCACCTCAGGGAACTGAAGCTTTCTTT; CDR3aa: CASSPQGTEAFF
d_gene: TRBD2; v_gene: TRBV27; j_gene: TRBJ2-1; abundance: -; CDR3nt: TGTGCCAGCAGGGGACTAGCGGGAGGTGAGCAGTTCTTC; CDR3aa: CASRGLAGGEQFF
d_gene: TRBD1; v_gene: TRBV6-2/TRBV6-3; j_gene: TRBJ1-2; abundance: few; CDR3nt: TGTGCCAGCAGTTATCTCGGGACAGGGGCCCTTAACTATGGCTACACCTTC; CDR3aa: CASSYLGTGALNYGYTF
d_gene: TRBD2; v_gene: TRBV10-3; j_gene: TRBJ2-1; abundance: -; CDR3nt: TGTGCCATCAATAGCGGGGGAGGTAACAATGAGCAGTTCTTC; CDR3aa: CAINSGGGNNEQFF
d_gene: TRBD1; v_gene: TRBV5-5; j_gene: TRBJ2-7; abundance: -; CDR3nt: TGTGCCAGCACCCCTCTCCGGGACAGTGGGGACGAGCAGTACTTC; CDR3aa: CASTPLRDSGDEQYF